This T cell receptor (beta chain) was identified in a study of cytomegalovirus exposure and HLA in healthy donors. Donors in the study were healthy people who gave bone marrow. In regard to this clone: Its ends do not fully match the called genes, so a read error is possible.

The PCR contained 60 Vbeta and 13 Jbeta primers. The protocol was immunoSEQ multiplex PCR, while the TCRdb copy is restricted to in-frame clones and leaves out a portion. The record lists about 140,000 clones, of which the ten most abundant hold 0.75% to 1%. Sequenced input: PBMCs. This receptor was taken from a male donor in good health and CMV-seronegative.

The CDR3 nucleotides are TGCGCCAGCGCCGGGACAGGGGGCTCCCACGAGCAGTACTTC. Its protein is CASAGTGGSHEQYF. The chain is built from TRBV5-1 and TRBJ2-7, with TRBD1 matching over 12 bases. The V gene's germline CDR1 is SGHRS and CDR2 YFSETQ. The length of the CDR3 is 14 residues.